The 28 T cell receptor beta chains in this list originate from one sample, sequenced in a study of cytomegalovirus exposure and HLA in healthy donors. The PCR made use of 60 Vbeta and 13 Jbeta primers. Sequenced by immunoSEQ multiplex PCR; TCRdb stores in-frame clones only, minus some. The data hold about 150,000 clones, with just under 80% observed a single time. The sequenced sample was PBMCs. These receptor sequences come from a man younger than 45 in good health.

The rearrangement links TRBV5-6 to TRBJ1-1, with TRBD1 matching over 8 bases. V trimming: 4 bases; J trimming: 1 base; junction bases outside the gene matches: 9. The CDR3 has 16 amino acids. Germline CDR1 reads SGHDT; CDR2 reads YYEEEE. The CDR3 DNA is TGTGCCAGCAGCCATATACCGGGACAGGCGAACACTGAAGCTTTCTTT. Its translation is CASSHIPGQANTEAFF.

The rearrangement links TRBV27 to TRBJ2-1; 12 nucleotides match TRBD2. The germline V gene encodes CDR1 MNHEY and CDR2 SMNVEV (reference sequence). V trimming: 5 bases; J trimming: 5 bases; junction bases outside the gene matches: 4. This CDR3 is built from 15 residues. This CDR3 is CASSPTSGGNNEQFF. The CDR3 bases are TGTGCCAGCAGTCCAACTAGCGGGGGGAACAATGAGCAGTTCTTC.

The V call is TRBV6-6, the J call TRBJ2-1; 7 positions match TRBD1. The CDR3 spans 12 residues. Trimming took 7 bases from V and 7 from J; bases not matched to a gene: 4. From germline, CDR1 is MNHNY and CDR2 SVGAGI (reference sequence). CDR3 sequence reads: CASKGATNEQFF. The CDR3 bases are TGTGCCAGCAAGGGGGCCACAAATGAGCAGTTCTTC.

The chain uses TRBV28 and TRBJ2-6; 7 nucleotides line up with TRBD1. Losses at the gene ends were 3 bases for V and 2 bases for J; bases not matched to a gene: 4. This CDR3 contains 16 residues. Germline V gene sequence: CDR1 MDHEN, CDR2 SYDVKM. The CDR3: CASSFLTGAGANVLTF. The CDR3 coding sequence is TGTGCCAGCAGTTTCCTAACAGGGGCTGGGGCCAACGTCCTGACTTTC.

V usage is TRBV29-1 and J usage is TRBJ2-5, with 15 bases that match TRBD2. The CDR3 extends over 14 amino acids. J gave up 5 bases and V 6 bases, and 4 bases lay outside the gene matches. CDR1 is SQVTM, CDR2 ANQGSEA, per germline. DNA for the CDR3: TGCAGCGTCGGACTAGCGGGAGGGAGGGAGACCCAGTACTTC. This codes for CSVGLAGGRETQYF.

The chain has TRBV25-1 and TRBJ2-3; no clear D. The CDR3 consists of 12 residues. Trimming cost V 6 bases and J 8 bases, with 12 bases left between them. Germline loops: CDR1 MGHDK, CDR2 SYGVNS. The CDR3 is CASRAVPSTQYF. Here the CDR3 DNA reads TGTGCCAGCAGGGCCGTTCCAAGTACGCAGTATTTT.

J is TRBJ2-3 and V is TRBV6-6; 9 bases align to TRBD2. The trim removed 4 bases at V and 6 bases at J, leaving 8 bases unmatched. The CDR3 covers 15 residues. Germline V CDR1 and CDR2: MNHNY, SVGAGI (reference sequence). CDR3: CASSLGSGRGDTQYF. Written as DNA, the CDR3 is TGTGCCAGCAGTTTGGGTAGCGGGAGAGGGGATACGCAGTATTTT.

The chain combines TRBV7-2 with TRBJ2-2; the D is unclear. The CDR3 loop spans 14 amino acids. Germline values: CDR1 SGHTA, CDR2 FQGNSA. Trimming cost V 2 bases and J 4 bases, with 8 bases left between them. The CDR3 DNA reads as TGTGCCAGCAGCTTAAACAGAATCACCGGGGAGCTGTTTTTT. This encodes CASSLNRITGELFF.

This chain connects TRBV7-9 to TRBJ2-2, with 9 nucleotides matching TRBD2. Germline-derived CDR1 and CDR2 are SEHNR and FQNEAQ (reference sequence). The CDR3 consists of 14 residues. J lost 3 bases, V lost 7 bases, and 3 bases had no gene match. CDR3 residues: CASKLAGDTGELFF. The CDR3, as DNA: TGTGCCAGCAAGTTAGCGGGAGACACCGGGGAGCTGTTTTTT.

As for this clone: The same CDR3 can be traced to other DNA sequences in this sample. This chain uses TRBV19 with TRBJ2-3; TRBD2 is a possible D gene (5 bases). The V gene lost 3 bases and the J gene lost 4 bases, with 5 bases spanning the gap. Germline lookup yields CDR1 LNHDA and CDR2 SQIVND (reference sequence). CDR3 length: 12 residues. The CDR3 DNA sequence: TGTGCCAGTAGTATGAGGGCAGATACGCAGTATTTT. Translated: CASSMRADTQYF.

The chain combines TRBV2 with TRBJ2-7; D gene unclear. CDR1 and CDR2 (germline): SNHLY, FYNNEI. This CDR3 is built from 17 residues. Deletions cut 7 bases from V and 3 bases from J, with 25 bases between. CDR3 protein: CASKALFLRGEDYEQYF. DNA of the CDR3: TGTGCCAGCAAGGCCCTTTTCCTAAGAGGTGAGGACTACGAGCAGTACTTC.

This clone was seen once. The chain joins TRBV5-1 to TRBJ2-1; TRBD2 might be the D (6 bases). The CDR3 sequence is 14 residues long. The germline gives CDR1 SGHRS, CDR2 YFSETQ. Trimming pared 4 bases from V and 9 bases from J, leaving 17 bases between. The CDR3 protein is CASSVGTGGVEQFF. CDR3 bases: TGCGCCAGCAGCGTGGGGACCGGAGGGGTTGAGCAGTTCTTC.

The rearrangement joins TRBV15 to TRBJ2-5; 7 positions match TRBD1. V shed 3 bases and J 2 bases; nucleotides not matched to a gene: 9. CDR1 is LNHNV and CDR2 is YYDKDF in the germline V gene (reference sequence). The CDR3 runs 16 residues. The CDR3: CATSSIVGTEQETQYF. The CDR3 DNA is TGTGCCACCAGCAGTATAGTGGGGACAGAACAAGAGACCCAGTACTTC. Complete variable domain (other parts from reference TRBV15 and TRBJ2-5): DAMVIQNPRYQVTQFGKPVTLSCSQTLNHNVMYWYQQKSSQAPKLLFHYYDKDFNNEADTPDNFQSRRPNTSFCFLDIRSPGLGDTAMYLCATSSIVGTEQETQYFGPGTRLLVL.

J is TRBJ2-5 and V is TRBV27; 7 bases fit TRBD2. In germline, CDR1 is MNHEY, CDR2 SMNVEV (reference sequence). The CDR3 is 14 amino acids. J lost 3 bases, V lost 3 bases, and 4 bases had no gene match. CDR3 nucleotide sequence: TGTGCCAGCAGTTTCTCCGGGGGGAAAGAGACCCAGTACTTC. This sequence encodes CASSFSGGKETQYF.

This chain joins TRBV7-6 and TRBJ2-6; 7 bases agree with TRBD1. This CDR3 has 16 amino acids. Germline CDR1 SGHVS, CDR2 FNYEAQ. V shed 1 base, J shed 3 bases, and the junction held 3 bases outside the gene matches. In nucleotides, the CDR3 is TGTGCCAGCAGCTTAGGCACAGGGGTTGGGGCCAACGTCCTGACTTTC. Translating it yields CASSLGTGVGANVLTF.

The chain is built from TRBV2 and TRBJ2-5; 13 bases fit TRBD2. The J segment lost 2 bases and the V segment lost 6 bases, leaving 3 bases of the junction unmatched. The CDR3 spans 15 residues. CDR1 and CDR2 from the germline V gene are SNHLY and FYNNEI. CDR3 residues: CASSPLAGGQETQYF. Here the CDR3 DNA reads TGTGCCAGCAGCCCACTAGCGGGAGGGCAAGAGACCCAGTACTTC.

This clone appeared a few times. The V call is TRBV11-2, the J call TRBJ2-7, with 7 bases that match TRBD1. Germline CDR1 reads SGHAT; CDR2 reads FQNNGV. The V gene end was trimmed by 5 bases and the J gene end by 5 bases; junction bases not matched to a gene: 9. The CDR3 is made up of 14 amino acids. The DNA of the CDR3 is TGTGCCAGCAGCCACACGACAGGGCGCAACGAGCAGTACTTC. Encoded protein: CASSHTTGRNEQYF.

As concerns this clone: Without the conserved terminal phenylalanine or tryptophan, this CDR3 likely stems from a read error. V usage is TRBV4-1 and J usage is TRBJ2-7, with 10 bases lining up with TRBD2. Germline V lookup: CDR1 MGHRA, CDR2 YSYEKL. The CDR3 runs to 14 residues. V lost 6 bases and J lost 3; bases outside the gene matches: 5. The CDR3 here is CASSWSSGSYEQYL. In nucleotides, the CDR3 is TGCGCCAGCAGTTGGTCTAGCGGGAGCTACGAGCAGTACCTC.

V gene TRBV30 combines with J gene TRBJ2-5, with TRBD1 identical over 7 bases. Germline V lookup: CDR1 GTSNPN, CDR2 SVGIG (reference sequence). CDR3 size: 13 residues. The trim removed 2 bases at V and 3 bases at J, leaving 3 bases unmatched. The DNA of the CDR3 is TGTGCCTGGAGTATCGGGACAGAAGAGACCCAGTACTTC. This sequence encodes CAWSIGTEETQYF.

The chain is built from TRBV6-5 and TRBJ1-5, with 9 nucleotides matching TRBD1. The germline V gene has CDR1 MNHEY and CDR2 SVGAGI. V lost 6 bases and J lost 7; bases outside the gene matches: 10. The CDR3 covers 15 residues. The CDR3 nucleotides read TGTGCCAGCAGGGGGACCGGGACAGGGCGGCAGCCCCAGCATTTT. It yields the protein CASRGTGTGRQPQHF.

This rearrangement joins TRBV7-9 to TRBJ2-1; no clear D. V dropped 5 bases and J dropped 4 bases, with 9 bases sitting between them. This CDR3 is 13 amino acids long. CDR1 SEHNR and CDR2 FQNEAQ come from the germline V gene (reference sequence). In DNA, the CDR3 is TGTGCCAGCAGCCCCGACGGGTACAATGAGCAGTTCTTC. Encoded protein: CASSPDGYNEQFF.

The chain links TRBV11-1 to TRBJ2-5, with D possibly matching TRBD2 (5 bases). Trimming cost V 4 bases and J 4 bases, with 13 bases left between them. This CDR3 is 14 amino acids long. Germline assignment: CDR1 SGHAT and CDR2 FQDESV (reference sequence). CDR3 bases: TGTGCCAGCAGCTCCGGACCGGGAAGAGAGACCCAGTACTTC. Its translation: CASSSGPGRETQYF.

Note on this clone: The junction departs from the called germline gene at one end, perhaps through a read error. V is TRBV7-7 and J is TRBJ2-1; 8 bases are shared with TRBD2. The germline V gene has CDR1 SSHAT and CDR2 FNYEAQ (reference sequence). The CDR3 covers 16 residues. The CDR3 protein is CASSLRLAGINNEQFF. Written as DNA, the CDR3 is TGTGCTAGCAGCCTTCGTTTAGCGGGAATAAACAATGAGCAGTTCTTC.

The V gene is TRBV11-3, the J gene TRBJ2-5, with a tentative D call TRBD2 (7 bases). CDR1 is SGHNT, CDR2 YENEEA, per germline. This CDR3 spans 17 amino acids. Trimming removed 5 bases at V and 4 bases at J, with 23 bases between. The CDR3 loop reads CASSPGGGRGGRETQYF. CDR3 in DNA: TGTGCCAGCAGCCCGGGGGGAGGCAGGGGAGGCCGAGAGACCCAGTACTTC.

CDR3 residues: CASSPPPAEAGTDTQYF. For the CDR3, the DNA is TGCGCCAGCAGCCCCCCACCCGCGGAGGCAGGCACAGATACGCAGTATTTT. This chain connects TRBV4-1 to TRBJ2-3, with a weak D call TRBD2 (5 bases). The CDR3 contains 17 residues. Germline V gene data show CDR1 as MGHRA and CDR2 as YSYEKL. Trimming shortened V by 4 bases and J by 1 base, and 18 bases separated the two germline ends.

The chain couples TRBV6-5 to TRBJ2-1, with TRBD1 as a possible D gene (5 bases). This CDR3 is 15 amino acids long. V lost 2 bases and J lost 4, with 12 bases in between. Per germline, CDR1 MNHEY and CDR2 SVGAGI. The DNA for the CDR3 is TGTGCCAGCAGTTACGCTCAGGGTGGGTACAATGAGCAGTTCTTC. Protein product: CASSYAQGGYNEQFF.

This clone was observed a few times. The chain recombines TRBV27 with TRBJ2-3; maybe TRBD2 (5 bases). The CDR3 contains 13 residues. Germline CDR1 MNHEY, CDR2 SMNVEV (reference sequence). V was trimmed by 2 bases and J by 14 bases, leaving 17 bases between them. Here the CDR3 reads CASSLNDYRKRYF. CDR3 DNA: TGTGCCAGCAGTTTAAACGACTACAGAAAACGGTATTTT.

This chain links TRBV27 with TRBJ2-7, with 8 bases matching TRBD1. V trimming: 7 bases; J trimming: 6 bases; junction bases outside the gene matches: 11. Per the germline V gene, CDR1 is MNHEY and CDR2 is SMNVEV (reference sequence). The CDR3 consists of 14 residues. CDR3 amino acids: CASTHRGIDCEQYF. CDR3 DNA sequence: TGTGCCAGCACCCACAGGGGGATAGACTGCGAGCAGTACTTC.